A single sample is the source of the 26 T cell receptor beta chains below, sequenced in a study of T cell repertoires in cytomegalovirus infection. TCRdb re-called the reads with MiXCR, one entry per CDR3 protein. The data show around 250,000 distinct CDR3 sequences, over 15% seen once. The sequenced sample was CD8+ T cells from PBMCs. The receptors were gathered from a human donor in good health (CMV status not recorded). Some clones in this sample may be carry-over from other donors' samples.

This clonotype was observed many times. The genes are TRBV7-2 and TRBJ2-2, with D unresolved. The V end lost 5 bases, the J end lost 1 base, and 11 bases lay between the germline ends. The CDR3 totals 15 residues. In germline, CDR1 is SGHTA, CDR2 FQGNSA. The CDR3 sequence is CASSQPAENTGELFF. In DNA form, the CDR3 reads TGTGCCAGCAGCCAACCGGCGGAGAACACCGGGGAGCTGTTTTTT. The variable domain in full, with the rest retrieved from reference TRBV7-2 and TRBJ2-2, is GAGVSQSPSNKVTEKGKDVELRCDPISGHTALYWYRQSLGQGLEFLIYFQGNSAPDKSGLPSDRFSAERTGGSVSTLTIQRTQQEDSAVYLCASSQPAENTGELFFGEGSRLTVL.

In its sample, this clonotype was seen many times. The rearrangement uses TRBV19 and TRBJ1-6; D is undetermined. The germline V gene encodes CDR1 LNHDA and CDR2 SQIVND (reference sequence). V was trimmed by 3 bases and J by 7 bases, leaving 13 bases between them. This CDR3 comprises 15 residues. The CDR3 sequence is CASSIGVGSNSPLHF. The CDR3 coding sequence is TGTGCCAGTAGTATCGGAGTAGGGTCCAATTCACCCCTCCACTTT.

This clonotype has a count of ten or more. This chain links TRBV7-2 with TRBJ1-2; 11 nucleotides agree with TRBD1. V shed 5 bases and J 4 bases; nucleotides not matched to a gene: 9. Germline V CDR1 and CDR2: SGHTA, FQGNSA. The CDR3 extends over 16 amino acids. The CDR3 here is CASSPQYGQGAYGYTF. The DNA for the CDR3 is TGTGCCAGCAGCCCCCAATACGGACAGGGGGCCTATGGCTACACCTTC.

There are a few counts of this clonotype. This chain links TRBV25-1 with TRBJ2-3; D is ambiguous. Germline CDR1 MGHDK, CDR2 SYGVNS. CDR3 length equals 13 residues. Trimming cost V 0 bases and J 5 bases, with 6 bases left between them. In DNA, the CDR3 is TGTGCCAGCAGTGAATATTTCGGAGATACGCAGTATTTT. Translated, it gives CASSEYFGDTQYF.

This clonotype was seen at least ten times. The J gene is TRBJ2-3, the V gene TRBV28; 9 bases fit TRBD2. This CDR3 comprises 16 residues. Germline-derived CDR1 and CDR2 are MDHEN and SYDVKM. V trimming: 6 bases; J trimming: 0 bases; junction bases outside the gene matches: 7. The CDR3, as DNA: TGTGCCAGCAGCGGAGGGCGGGAGGGTAGCACAGATACGCAGTATTTT. This encodes CASSGGREGSTDTQYF.

In this sample, this clonotype turned up many times. V usage is TRBV29-1 and J usage is TRBJ2-7; the D gene is possibly TRBD2 (5 bases). CDR1 SQVTM and CDR2 ANQGSEA come from the germline V gene. This CDR3 has 13 residues. V was clipped by 8 bases and J by 1 base, with 15 bases between them. The CDR3 bases are TGCAGCCCCGGGGTGGCGGATTCCTACGAGCAGTACTTC. This encodes CSPGVADSYEQYF.

The gene calls are TRBV29-1 and TRBJ1-1; perhaps TRBD1 as D (5 bases). Trimming cost V 2 bases and J 1 base, with 20 bases left between them. This CDR3 comprises 17 residues. The germline gives CDR1 SQVTM, CDR2 ANQGSEA. The CDR3 bases are TGCAGCGTTGAACCTACAGGTGAGCCTGTGGGGAACACTGAAGCTTTCTTT. Protein product: CSVEPTGEPVGNTEAFF.

The chain joins TRBV25-1 to TRBJ1-1, with a possible D match to TRBD1 (5 bases). This CDR3 comprises 15 residues. Germline CDR1 reads MGHDK; CDR2 reads SYGVNS. The germline V and J ends were trimmed by 2 bases and 3 bases, with 13 bases remaining between them. CDR3 amino acids: CASSETTGADTEAFF. CDR3 coding DNA: TGTGCCAGCAGTGAAACGACCGGGGCTGACACTGAAGCTTTCTTT.

This clonotype was seen many times. The CDR3 nucleotides read TGTGCCAGCAGCTTACCGAGGGATGGTCAGCCCCAGCATTTT. This translates into CASSLPRDGQPQHF. V and J are TRBV7-8 and TRBJ1-5; no clear D gene. The V gene lost 2 bases and the J gene lost 6 bases, with 11 bases spanning the gap. The CDR3 extends over 14 amino acids. CDR1 SGHVS and CDR2 FQNEAQ come from the germline V gene. The full variable domain, with the rest looked up from reference TRBV7-8 and TRBJ1-5, is GAGVSQSPRYKVAKRGQDVALRCDPISGHVSLFWYQQALGQGPEFLTYFQNEAQLDKSGLPSDRFFAERPEGSVSTLKIQRTQQEDSAVYLCASSLPRDGQPQHFGDGTRLSIL.

The rearrangement uses TRBV6-5 and TRBJ1-5, with a tentative D call TRBD1 (5 bases). The V end was cut by 5 bases, the J end by 7 bases, with 18 bases between. Germline CDR1 and CDR2: MNHEY and SVGAGI. The CDR3 has 15 residues. The CDR3 protein is CASSPSPGRTQPQHF. In nucleotides, the CDR3 is TGTGCCAGCAGTCCTAGTCCGGGGCGAACCCAGCCCCAGCATTTT.

This chain links TRBV6-2 or TRBV6-3 with TRBJ2-7; 7 bases are a match to TRBD1. The CDR3 is made up of 15 amino acids. CDR1 and CDR2 (germline): MNHEY, SVGEGT. Trimming took 6 bases from V and 3 from J; bases not matched to a gene: 11. This CDR3 reads CASRPDRSTLYEQYF. CDR3 nucleotides: TGTGCCAGCAGACCGGACAGGTCCACCCTCTACGAGCAGTACTTC.

V gene TRBV7-9 combines with J gene TRBJ1-2, with D perhaps matching TRBD1 (6 bases). Germline assignment: CDR1 SEHNR and CDR2 FQNEAQ (reference sequence). The CDR3 totals 18 residues. Deletions cut 1 base from V and 1 base from J, with 19 bases between. CDR3 in amino acids: CASSLVGVDRIRNYGYTF. As DNA, the CDR3 is TGTGCCAGCAGCTTAGTCGGGGTTGACAGGATCCGTAACTATGGCTACACCTTC.

V gene TRBV7-4 combines with J gene TRBJ2-1; 12 bases map to TRBD1. In germline, CDR1 is SGHVT, CDR2 SQSDAQ. CDR3 size: 16 residues. Losses at the gene ends were 8 bases for V and 8 bases for J; bases not matched to a gene: 13. The CDR3 region is CASGDNLGQGADEQFF. DNA of the CDR3: TGTGCCAGCGGCGACAACCTGGGACAGGGGGCCGATGAGCAGTTCTTC.

This clonotype was seen a handful of times. This chain connects TRBV7-9 to TRBJ1-5, with D hard to call. The germline V gene has CDR1 SEHNR and CDR2 FQNEAQ (reference sequence). V was clipped by 4 bases and J by 2 bases, with 9 bases between them. The CDR3 runs to 14 residues. CDR3 in DNA: TGTGCCAGCAGCTCCCCCATAGGCAATCAGCCCCAGCATTTT. Amino acids: CASSSPIGNQPQHF. The complete variable domain, with remaining parts taken from reference TRBV7-9 and TRBJ1-5, reads DTGVSQNPRHKITKRGQNVTFRCDPISEHNRLYWYRQTLGQGPEFLTYFQNEAQLEKSRLLSDRFSAERPKGSFSTLEIQRTEQGDSAMYLCASSSPIGNQPQHFGDGTRLSIL.

This clonotype was found many times. The CDR3 coding sequence is TGTGCCAGCAGTTTGGACAAGAGCTTCTACAATGAGCAGTTCTTC. It encodes CASSLDKSFYNEQFF. This sequence joins TRBV28 and TRBJ2-1; TRBD1 is a possible D gene (5 bases). The CDR3 contains 15 residues. Germline CDR1 and CDR2: MDHEN and SYDVKM. The V end lost 3 bases, the J end lost 3 bases, and 12 bases lay between the germline ends.

The chain is built from TRBV29-1 and TRBJ1-5; 8 bases map to TRBD1. With 6 bases clipped from V and 3 bases from J, the junction kept 10 bases outside the gene matches. CDR3 size: 15 residues. CDR1 and CDR2 (germline): SQVTM, ANQGSEA. CDR3 sequence (DNA): TGCAGCGTGCGCGCCGGGACAGGAAACAATCAGCCCCAGCATTTT. Encoded protein: CSVRAGTGNNQPQHF.

This clonotype was seen ten or more times. The chain couples TRBV7-6 to TRBJ2-3, with D tentatively TRBD2 (6 bases). The CDR3 extends over 18 amino acids. Per germline, CDR1 SGHVS and CDR2 FNYEAQ. The ends were cut back, 2 bases at V and 4 bases at J, with 22 bases in the middle. The CDR3 is CASSLPGSRMREADTQYF. The CDR3 bases are TGTGCCAGCAGCTTACCCGGTAGTCGTATGAGGGAGGCAGATACGCAGTATTTT.

This clonotype showed up many times. The rearrangement uses TRBV6-1 and TRBJ2-1; D remains ambiguous. Germline V gene lookup returns CDR1 MNHNS and CDR2 SASEGT. The CDR3 runs to 15 residues. V dropped 1 base and J dropped 0 bases, with 7 bases sitting between them. CDR3 residues: CASSEGVSSYNEQFF. CDR3 in DNA: TGTGCCAGCAGTGAAGGGGTTAGCTCCTACAATGAGCAGTTCTTC.

There are many counts of this clonotype. The CDR3, as DNA: TGTGCCAGCGCGGACAGTAAAAACATTCAGTACTTC. Protein: CASADSKNIQYF. The chain recombines TRBV2 with TRBJ2-4, with D maybe TRBD1 (6 bases). Germline CDR1 and CDR2: SNHLY and FYNNEI. The CDR3 is made up of 12 amino acids. The V gene lost 8 bases and the J gene lost 4 bases, with 9 bases spanning the gap. Filled out from reference TRBV2 and TRBJ2-4, the complete variable domain reads EPEVTQTPSHQVTQMGQEVILRCVPISNHLYFYWYRQILGQKVEFLVSFYNNEISEKSEIFDDQFSVERPDGSNFTLKIRSTKLEDSAMYFCASADSKNIQYFGAGTRLSVL.

This clonotype was seen at least ten times. This chain joins TRBV12-5 and TRBJ2-2; D may be TRBD1 (5 bases). Germline V gene lookup returns CDR1 LGHNT and CDR2 FRNRAP. The CDR3 contains 16 residues. V was trimmed by 2 bases and J by 7 bases, leaving 17 bases between them. This CDR3 is CASGLFGGPGYGELFF. CDR3 DNA sequence: TGTGCTAGTGGTTTGTTCGGCGGACCAGGGTACGGGGAGCTGTTTTTT.

The table lists this clonotype with a few counts. The rearrangement joins TRBV6-1 to TRBJ1-5; D is perhaps TRBD1 (6 bases). Per the germline V gene, CDR1 is MNHNS and CDR2 is SASEGT. V lost 2 bases and J lost 5, with 16 bases in between. The CDR3 is 16 amino acids. The CDR3 bases are TGTGCCAGCAGTGAATTAGCCGGGGACACGGATCAGCCCCAGCATTTT. It codes for CASSELAGDTDQPQHF.

In this sample, this clonotype turned up a few times. CDR3 in amino acids: CSARRSSPGWDTEAFF. CDR3 DNA sequence: TGCAGTGCTAGACGATCCTCCCCCGGATGGGACACTGAAGCTTTCTTT. The rearrangement links TRBV20-1 to TRBJ1-1; D unclear. The germline V gene has CDR1 DFQATT and CDR2 SNEGSKA (reference sequence). The CDR3 is 16 amino acids. The ends were cut back, 2 bases at V and 3 bases at J, with 19 bases in the middle.

This clonotype was seen ten or more times. V and J are TRBV6-2 or TRBV6-3 and TRBJ1-2; D is unclear. The germline V gene encodes CDR1 MNHEY and CDR2 SVGEGT. This CDR3 spans 16 amino acids. Deletions cut 0 bases from V and 5 bases from J, with 16 bases between. CDR3: CASSYSGDLSRYGYTF. Here the CDR3 DNA reads TGTGCCAGCAGTTACTCCGGTGACCTCTCCCGGTATGGCTACACCTTC.

The chain combines TRBV19 with TRBJ2-3; D is possibly TRBD1 or TRBD2 (6 bases each). This CDR3 contains 15 residues. Trimming removed 4 bases at V and 3 bases at J, with 14 bases between. Germline CDR1 LNHDA, CDR2 SQIVND (reference sequence). CDR3 sequence: CASSTGTGATDTQYF. The CDR3, as DNA: TGTGCCAGTAGTACCGGGACGGGGGCGACAGATACGCAGTATTTT.

Notes on this clonotype: Here the CDR3 omits its conserved ending phenylalanine or tryptophan, so a read error is the likely source. The genes are TRBV4-1 and TRBJ1-6; D possibly corresponds to TRBD1 (5 bases). The V end was cut by 0 bases, the J end by 4 bases, with 7 bases between. This CDR3 contains 15 residues. CDR1 is MGHRA, CDR2 YSYEKL, per germline. CDR3 sequence: CASSQETDYNSPLHL. The CDR3 coding sequence is TGCGCCAGCAGCCAAGAGACAGATTATAATTCACCCCTCCACTTA.

This clonotype came up many times. CDR3 in amino acids: CASSFLSGLRHYGYTF. The CDR3 DNA is TGTGCCAGCAGCTTTCTTTCGGGATTGAGGCACTATGGCTACACCTTC. The chain combines TRBV7-8 with TRBJ1-2; no definite D call. There are 16 residues in the CDR3. CDR1 and CDR2 from the germline V gene are SGHVS and FQNEAQ. V lost 3 bases to trimming and J lost 3 bases, with 17 bases between them.